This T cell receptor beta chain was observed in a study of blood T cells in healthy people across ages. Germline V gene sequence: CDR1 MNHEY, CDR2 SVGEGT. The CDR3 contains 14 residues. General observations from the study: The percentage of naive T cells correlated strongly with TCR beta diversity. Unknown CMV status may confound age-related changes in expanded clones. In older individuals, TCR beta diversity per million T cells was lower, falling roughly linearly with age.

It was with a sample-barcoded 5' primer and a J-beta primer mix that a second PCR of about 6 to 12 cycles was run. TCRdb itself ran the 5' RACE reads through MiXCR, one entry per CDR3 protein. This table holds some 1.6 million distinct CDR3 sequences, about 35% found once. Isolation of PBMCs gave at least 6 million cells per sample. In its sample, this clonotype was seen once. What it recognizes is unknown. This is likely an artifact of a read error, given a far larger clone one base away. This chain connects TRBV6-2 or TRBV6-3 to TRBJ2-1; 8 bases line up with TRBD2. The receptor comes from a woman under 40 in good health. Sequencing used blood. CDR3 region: CASSSLAGYNGQFF. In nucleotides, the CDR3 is TGTGCCAGCAGTTCCCTAGCGGGCTACAATGGGCAGTTCTTC.